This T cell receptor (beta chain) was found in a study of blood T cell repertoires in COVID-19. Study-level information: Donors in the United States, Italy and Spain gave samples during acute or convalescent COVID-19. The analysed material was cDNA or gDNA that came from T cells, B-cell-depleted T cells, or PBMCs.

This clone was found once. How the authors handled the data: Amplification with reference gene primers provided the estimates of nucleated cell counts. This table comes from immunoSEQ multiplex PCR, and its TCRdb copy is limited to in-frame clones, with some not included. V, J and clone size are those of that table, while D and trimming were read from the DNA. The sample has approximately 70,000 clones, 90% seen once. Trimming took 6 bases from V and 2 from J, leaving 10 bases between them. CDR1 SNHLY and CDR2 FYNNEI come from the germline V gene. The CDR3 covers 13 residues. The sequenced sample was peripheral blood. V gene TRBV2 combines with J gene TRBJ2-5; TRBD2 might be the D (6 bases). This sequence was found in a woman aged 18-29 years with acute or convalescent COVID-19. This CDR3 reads CASREGYQETQYF. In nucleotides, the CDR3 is TGTGCCAGCAGGGAGGGTTATCAAGAGACCCAGTACTTC.